The sequence of this T cell receptor beta chain was determined in a study of CD8+ T cells in alopecia areata. The study, taken as a whole, reports: Possibly because of HLA-related factors, TCR sharing was less clear across patients than in mice.

RNA extraction was followed by reverse transcription into cDNA, which acted as the sequencing template. Only in-frame clones appear in the TCRdb table, and some are missing; sequencing was by immunoSEQ multiplex PCR. This sample yields about 160,000 clones, of which 65% are seen a single time; around 0.9% belongs to the top ten. Regarding treatment: oral pan-JAK inhibitor, 5-10 mg twice daily. The CDR3 spans 11 residues. V was trimmed by 1 base and J by 11 bases, leaving 11 bases between them. CDR1 is DFQATT, CDR2 SNEGSKA, per germline (reference sequence). Comments on this clone: Its matching antigen is unknown.

Sequenced here: CD4+ T cells sorted from blood, sampled at week 4, from a patient treated with tofacitinib. V gene TRBV20-1 combines with J gene TRBJ1-1; D not certain. This clonotype originated in a human donor with alopecia areata. CDR3 protein: CSARVNTGAFF. CDR3 coding DNA: TGCAGTGCTAGAGTCAATACCGGTGCTTTCTTT.